This record covers a single T cell receptor beta chain. Its binding antigen is unknown. There are no base qualities to consult, and no much larger clone falls within one base. The source of the sample is a study of shared clonotypes between healthy human individuals (dated by TCRdb to 2018 to 2020). As for the study more broadly: Three men and a couple of women, aged 18 to 49 years, made up the cohort. For each donor, CD4 naive and CD4 memory were each run on three plates, CD8 naive on two plates, and CD8 memory on one plate. The study deeply sequenced blood TCR repertoires of about 5 healthy adults to estimate repertoire size and the extent of clonotype sharing between individuals. To increase sequencing depth and limit assay-specific biases, different laboratories used diverse techniques to prepare libraries and sequence TCR repertoires. Between about 0.9 and 10 billion PBMCs per donor were obtained by leukapheresis.

CD8 naive samples were CD45RO-negative cells positively selected for CCR7, giving a CD45RA+CCR7+ population that excluded TemRA cells. The donors were healthy, HIV-negative adults with no recently reported acute infections or vaccinations. Only Caucasian adults living in Nashville, Tennessee, USA were represented among the donors. Blood was collected by leukapheresis, and PBMCs were isolated by Ficoll-Histopaque density gradient centrifugation and then cryopreserved in liquid nitrogen vapor phase. Analytical flow cytometry was used to check the purity and quantity of every magnetically sorted T cell population. Genomic DNA was isolated from every sorted fraction and measured by UV absorbance on a Nanodrop 2000c. The paper as a whole reports these results and caveats: Clonotypes shared by all four sorted-subset donors showed higher generation probabilities than non-shared clonotypes. The small number of donors limited the genetic and exposure-history diversity represented. Sampling was restricted to blood, and TCR repertoires in tissues likely differ from the TCR repertoires found in blood. Estimated clonotype richness was generally larger for naive than for memory subsets. Even with the large sequencing depth, rarefaction of the sorted-subset datasets indicated that sequencing was incomplete. Based on pairwise subsampling, the degree of clonotype sharing among donors was expected to be affected by sequencing depth. Across a handful of donors, approximately 5% of naive CD4, roughly 3.5% of naive CD8, under 2.5% of memory CD4, and roughly 0.41% of memory CD8 clonotypes were shared.

Using the deep immunoSEQ assay, TCR CDR3 regions were amplified from genomic DNA by multiplex PCR. Extracted genomic DNA from each cell subset was spread evenly across all wells of several immunoSEQ 96-well plates, with each plate serving as a replicate. For sorted subsets, about 220 ng of genomic DNA, equivalent to roughly 33,000 T cell genomes, went into each replicate PCR. The purified libraries were quantified using a Qubit 3.0 fluorometer, sized with a Bioanalyzer 2100, and then quantified again using the KAPA Library Quantification kit. Every immunoSEQ 96-well plate was sequenced on a separate single-read 150-cycle Illumina NextSeq 550 flow cell. In the paper's pipeline: Because the immunoSEQ output held only junctional sequences and lacked quality scores, the filtering could not match the filtering applied to full-length reads. To assign V/J genes and CDR3, sequences were annotated against IMGT germline references using PyIR, a Python wrapper for IgBLAST v1.9. Reads with weak V/J assignments (E-value above 1e-6), missing CDR3, stop codons, out-of-frame junctions, or ambiguous translated residues were removed. A V3J clonotype was defined by an identical inferred V gene, J gene, and CDR3 amino acid sequence. Percentage overlap between repertoires was computed as shared unique clonotypes divided by the size of the smaller repertoire. Richness of each repertoire was evaluated using RTK rarefaction, the Chao1 estimator, and Recon v2.1 estimates of unobserved clonotypes. OLGA was used to compute generation probabilities for all TCRbeta clonotypes that the gDNA method yielded from a few donors. The clones in this table, taken by TCRdb from immuneACCESS, are in-frame only. Not every clone is retained; where verified, under half of the shortfall comes from an unresolved V gene, and the cause of the rest is unknown. For V, J and clone size, that table is used; D and trimming come from the DNA. This sample has roughly 2.1 million clones in its table, and more than 85% of those were observed once. In total, the top ten clones hold more than 1.5% of the sample.

The source material was naive CD8+ T cells from PBMCs. What the cell subset or site label conveys for this sample: CD45RA+CCR7+. The sequence was obtained from a man in his late teens or twenties in good health. Some clones in this sample may be carry-over from other donors' samples.

The sequence in DNA is TGTGCCAGTAGTATAGGTCGGGTCCCAAGAGGGGACACTGAAGCTTTCTTT. Translated, this is CASSIGRVPRGDTEAFF. The chain is assembled from TRBV19 and TRBJ1-1, with TRBD1 as a weak D call on 5 bases. Taken from cysteine to phenylalanine, the CDR3 has 17 residues. Kept here is only the CDR3 DNA, which spans 51 bases and is read in frame from base 1. The germline V gene (reference sequence) provides CDR1 LNHDA and CDR2 SQIVND. The junction carries 18 bases between V and J, which are trimmed by 1 base and 3 bases respectively.